Listed here are 31 T cell receptor beta chains from one sample, sequenced in a study of blood T cell repertoires in COVID-19. The data were produced by immunoSEQ multiplex PCR, yet TCRdb's version contains in-frame clones alone and is incomplete. The sample has 150,000 to 200,000 clones, roughly 84% seen once. Specimen: peripheral blood. Receptors were obtained from a woman older than 75 with acute or convalescent COVID-19.

The chain carries TRBV9 and TRBJ2-5; D is perhaps TRBD2 (6 bases). Trimming took off 0 bases at V and 5 bases at J, with 14 bases between the two ends. CDR3 length equals 15 residues. The germline CDR1 and CDR2 sequences are SGDLS and YYNGEE. CDR3 amino acids: CASSVDAAGRETQYF. CDR3 nucleotide sequence: TGTGCCAGCAGCGTAGATGCGGCGGGAAGGGAGACCCAGTACTTC.

The chain couples TRBV19 to TRBJ2-2; 15 bases match TRBD2. Germline lookup yields CDR1 LNHDA and CDR2 SQIVND (reference sequence). There are 16 residues in the CDR3. The V and J ends lost 5 bases and 7 bases, in that order; junction bases with no gene match: 5. Here the CDR3 reads CASSGLAGGIHGELFF. The CDR3 coding sequence is TGTGCCAGTAGTGGACTAGCGGGGGGGATACACGGGGAGCTGTTTTTT.

This chain connects TRBV9 to TRBJ2-2, with a possible D match to TRBD1 (5 bases). This CDR3 is built from 17 residues. Trimming took off 0 bases at V and 3 bases at J, with 15 bases between the two ends. Germline V gives CDR1 SGDLS, CDR2 YYNGEE. The DNA of the CDR3 is TGTGCCAGCAGCGTAGCTACGCAGGGATTGGACACCGGGGAGCTGTTTTTT. Translating it yields CASSVATQGLDTGELFF.

This sequence joins TRBV9 and TRBJ2-1; D not resolved. V lost 7 bases and J 8 bases, leaving 10 bases between the germline ends. In germline, CDR1 is SGDLS, CDR2 YYNGEE. The CDR3 runs 11 residues. The CDR3 loop reads CASGRRDEQFF. The CDR3 nucleotides are TGTGCCAGCGGCAGACGGGATGAGCAGTTCTTC.

V gene TRBV6-5 combines with J gene TRBJ1-2; D might be TRBD1 (6 bases). V dropped 4 bases and J dropped 5 bases, with 20 bases sitting between them. CDR3 length equals 16 residues. Germline assignment: CDR1 MNHEY and CDR2 SVGAGI. Written as DNA, the CDR3 is TGTGCCAGCAGTTCTCTTGTTGAGACAGGCGGGTATGGCTACACCTTC. The encoded protein is CASSSLVETGGYGYTF.

The chain recombines TRBV5-1 with TRBJ2-3, with D possibly matching TRBD2 (6 bases). CDR3 length equals 17 residues. V lost 0 bases and J 0 bases, leaving 14 bases between the germline ends. Germline CDR1 and CDR2: SGHRS and YFSETQ. The CDR3 DNA sequence: TGCGCCAGCAGCTTGGGTGGAGGGGCTATTAGCACAGATACGCAGTATTTT. It translates to CASSLGGGAISTDTQYF.

CDR3 sequence reads: CATHTELAGNTIYF. DNA of the CDR3: TGTGCCACCCATACAGAGTTAGCTGGAAACACCATATATTTT. The chain employs TRBV7-9 and TRBJ1-3; D is unresolved. Germline V gene data show CDR1 as SEHNR and CDR2 as FQNEAQ (reference sequence). V lost 10 bases and J 2 bases, leaving 15 bases between the germline ends. The CDR3 has 14 residues.

The chain has TRBV5-4 and TRBJ2-3; 8 bases agree with TRBD2. The CDR3 totals 15 residues. V gave up 0 bases and J gave up 4 bases; unmatched junction bases: 4. Germline-derived CDR1 and CDR2 are SGHNT and YYREEE (reference sequence). The CDR3 region has the DNA TGTGCCAGCAGCTTGGGGGGGACTAGGTCAGATACGCAGTATTTT. Encoded protein: CASSLGGTRSDTQYF.

The chain's CDR3 is CASSVLRGSNSPLHF. CDR3 coding DNA: TGTGCCAGCAGCGTCCTCAGGGGGAGTAATTCACCCCTCCACTTT. The V call is TRBV7-2, the J call TRBJ1-6, with 7 bases lining up with TRBD1. This CDR3 contains 15 residues. V was clipped by 5 bases and J by 6 bases; unmatched bases: 7. From germline, CDR1 is SGHTA and CDR2 FQGNSA.

The J gene is TRBJ2-1, the V gene TRBV2, with D tentatively TRBD2 (5 bases). CDR1 and CDR2 (germline): SNHLY, FYNNEI. This CDR3 is built from 10 residues. Trimming took off 4 bases at V and 15 bases at J, with 10 bases between the two ends. The CDR3: CASSGGRGFF. The CDR3 bases are TGTGCCAGCAGTGGTGGCCGGGGGTTCTTC.

This chain uses TRBV18 with TRBJ1-6; TRBD1 is a possible D gene (5 bases). The CDR3 loop spans 14 amino acids. From germline, CDR1 is KGHSH and CDR2 LQKENI. Trimming shortened V by 0 bases and J by 9 bases, and 9 bases separated the two germline ends. The CDR3 protein is CASSPPGRASPLHF. In DNA, the CDR3 is TGTGCCAGCTCACCACCGGGCAGGGCTTCACCCCTCCACTTT.

This clone has a single count. The chain employs TRBV18 and TRBJ1-1, with D perhaps matching TRBD1 (5 bases). The germline V and J ends were trimmed by 0 bases and 1 base, with 9 bases remaining between them. The CDR3 sequence is 15 residues long. Looked up from germline, CDR1 is KGHSH and CDR2 is LQKENI. CDR3 residues: CASSPPGGGNTEAFF. The CDR3 nucleotides read TGTGCCAGCTCACCACCCGGGGGGGGGAACACTGAAGCTTTCTTT. The entire variable domain, with the rest obtained from reference TRBV18 and TRBJ1-1, is as follows: NAGVMQNPRHLVRRRGQEARLRCSPMKGHSHVYWYRQLPEEGLKFMVYLQKENIIDESGMPKERFSAEFPKEGPSILRIQQVVRGDSAAYFCASSPPGGGNTEAFFGQGTRLTVV.

This sequence joins TRBV5-1 and TRBJ2-5, with 7 bases identical to TRBD2. This CDR3 has 15 amino acids. J gave up 4 bases and V 4 bases, and 10 bases lay outside the gene matches. Germline CDR1 and CDR2: SGHRS and YFSETQ. The chain's CDR3 is CASSDGTKSIETQYF. CDR3 nucleotide sequence: TGCGCCAGCAGCGACGGGACTAAATCGATAGAGACCCAGTACTTC.

This chain links TRBV9 with TRBJ1-4; maybe TRBD1 (6 bases). CDR1 is SGDLS, CDR2 YYNGEE, per germline. CDR3 size: 17 residues. V was clipped by 2 bases and J by 2 bases, with 16 bases between them. This chain's CDR3 is CASSVGGHRTTNEKLFF. For the CDR3, the DNA is TGTGCCAGCAGCGTCGGGGGGCATCGGACGACTAATGAAAAACTGTTTTTT.

The chain links TRBV5-4 to TRBJ2-1, with 7 bases fitting TRBD1. CDR1 and CDR2 (germline): SGHNT, YYREEE (reference sequence). J gave up 8 bases and V 4 bases, and 6 bases lay outside the gene matches. The CDR3 sequence is 13 residues long. In DNA, the CDR3 is TGTGCCAGCAGCGTGACAGGGAGCGATGAGCAGTTCTTC. This encodes CASSVTGSDEQFF.

The chain has TRBV9 and TRBJ2-1; TRBD2 matches at 8 bases. The CDR3 length is 15 residues. The trim removed 0 bases at V and 4 bases at J, leaving 3 bases unmatched. The germline CDR1 and CDR2 sequences are SGDLS and YYNGEE. This CDR3 is CASSVDERGYNEQFF. The DNA for the CDR3 is TGTGCCAGCAGCGTAGACGAGCGGGGGTACAATGAGCAGTTCTTC. The variable domain in full, with the rest retrieved from reference TRBV9 and TRBJ2-1, is DSGVTQTPKHLITATGQRVTLRCSPRSGDLSVYWYQQSLDQGLQFLIQYYNGEERAKGNILERFSAQQFPDLHSELNLSSLELGDSALYFCASSVDERGYNEQFFGPGTRLTVL.

V usage is TRBV2 and J usage is TRBJ2-2, with 7 bases lining up with TRBD1. Germline CDR1 and CDR2: SNHLY and FYNNEI. The CDR3 contains 16 residues. J lost 2 bases, V lost 0 bases, and 3 bases had no gene match. The CDR3 is CASSEAGTVNTGELFF. The CDR3 nucleotides are TGTGCCAGCAGTGAAGCCGGGACAGTAAACACCGGGGAGCTGTTTTTT.

This clone has just one count. CDR3 nucleotide sequence: TGTGCCAGCAGCATACAGGGGGCGGAGAGCACCGGGGAGCTGTTTTTT. Translated: CASSIQGAESTGELFF. The V call is TRBV9, the J call TRBJ2-2; TRBD1 agrees at 9 bases. CDR1 and CDR2 from the germline V gene are SGDLS and YYNGEE. The CDR3 runs to 16 residues. The trim removed 4 bases at V and 4 bases at J, leaving 8 bases unmatched.

A few counts support this clone. The chain recombines TRBV7-2 with TRBJ2-1, with 9 bases fitting TRBD2. The V segment lost 2 bases and the J segment 2 bases; nucleotides outside the gene matches: 4. Germline CDR1 and CDR2: SGHTA and FQGNSA. This CDR3 region has 16 residues. CDR3 sequence (DNA): TGTGCCAGCAGCTTACTTGGCGGGGGGGCCTACAATGAGCAGTTCTTC. Translation gives CASSLLGGGAYNEQFF.

The chain employs TRBV5-1 and TRBJ2-5; 8 bases align to TRBD2. The CDR3 is made up of 16 amino acids. Losses at the gene ends were 1 base for V and 3 bases for J; bases not matched to a gene: 8. From germline, CDR1 is SGHRS and CDR2 YFSETQ. The CDR3 bases are TGCGCCAGCAGCTTGTCTGGAGCGGGAGCTGAAGAGACCCAGTACTTC. This gives the protein CASSLSGAGAEETQYF.

The chain links TRBV27 to TRBJ2-3; maybe TRBD1 (6 bases). Germline V gene lookup returns CDR1 MNHEY and CDR2 SMNVEV (reference sequence). Trimming removed 6 bases at V and 4 bases at J, with 17 bases between. The CDR3 loop spans 15 amino acids. CDR3 amino acids: CASREPREGADTQYF. The CDR3 DNA reads TGTGCCAGCAGAGAGCCCCGCGAGGGGGCAGATACGCAGTATTTT.

V and J are TRBV7-2 and TRBJ1-1; the match to TRBD1 covers 8 bases. V was clipped by 3 bases and J by 2 bases; unmatched bases: 2. CDR1 is SGHTA and CDR2 is FQGNSA in the germline V gene. This CDR3 comprises 14 residues. CDR3 nucleotides: TGTGCCAGCAGCTTCGGACAGGGAAACACTGAAGCTTTCTTT. Translation gives CASSFGQGNTEAFF.

The V call is TRBV7-2, the J call TRBJ1-2, with TRBD1 identical over 7 bases. With V trimmed by 1 base and J by 4 bases, 6 bases remained unmatched. The germline CDR1 and CDR2 sequences are SGHTA and FQGNSA. The CDR3 is 15 residues long. The CDR3 DNA sequence: TGTGCCAGCAGCTTAGATGGTACAGGGGTCTATGGCTACACCTTC. It encodes CASSLDGTGVYGYTF.

The chain couples TRBV5-6 to TRBJ2-7; perhaps TRBD1 as D (6 bases). V was trimmed by 3 bases and J by 2 bases, leaving 9 bases between them. The CDR3 runs 13 residues. CDR1 and CDR2 (germline): SGHDT, YYEEEE. CDR3 sequence (DNA): TGTGCCAGCAGCTCCGGACAGCCCTACGAGCAGTACTTC. Protein: CASSSGQPYEQYF.

This rearrangement joins TRBV5-1 to TRBJ2-5; a possible D gene is TRBD1 (5 bases). This CDR3 has 13 amino acids. Trimming cost V 6 bases and J 5 bases, with 14 bases left between them. CDR1 SGHRS and CDR2 YFSETQ come from the germline V gene. The CDR3 loop reads CASTLGRAETQYF. CDR3 nucleotide sequence: TGCGCCAGCACCCTAGGCAGGGCTGAGACCCAGTACTTC.

This clone was recorded once. The chain joins TRBV9 to TRBJ2-7, with a possible D match to TRBD2 (5 bases). This CDR3 spans 18 amino acids. Germline CDR1 and CDR2: SGDLS and YYNGEE. Deletions cut 4 bases from V and 1 base from J, with 24 bases between. CDR3: CASSQRNLALRKSYEQYF. The CDR3 bases are TGTGCCAGCAGCCAAAGAAATCTAGCACTTAGGAAATCCTACGAGCAGTACTTC. The whole variable domain, filled in from reference TRBV9 and TRBJ2-7, reads DSGVTQTPKHLITATGQRVTLRCSPRSGDLSVYWYQQSLDQGLQFLIQYYNGEERAKGNILERFSAQQFPDLHSELNLSSLELGDSALYFCASSQRNLALRKSYEQYFGPGTRLTVT.

The rearrangement uses TRBV29-1 and TRBJ2-7; D is perhaps TRBD1 (6 bases). The CDR3 covers 12 residues. Trimming cost V 1 base and J 7 bases, with 11 bases left between them. CDR1 and CDR2 from the germline V gene are SQVTM and ANQGSEA. CDR3 sequence (DNA): TGCAGCGTTGAAGGAACAGGGCGGGAGCAGTACTTC. It codes for CSVEGTGREQYF.

This rearrangement joins TRBV5-6 to TRBJ1-2; TRBD1 is a possible D gene (5 bases). This CDR3 region has 14 residues. Germline V lookup: CDR1 SGHDT, CDR2 YYEEEE. V was pared by 0 bases and J by 4 bases, with 10 bases between. The CDR3 bases are TGTGCCAGCAGCTTGGCCGGCGGGGCCTATGGCTACACCTTC. This encodes CASSLAGGAYGYTF. Supplemented by reference TRBV5-6 and TRBJ1-2, the full variable domain reads DAGVTQSPTHLIKTRGQQVTLRCSPKSGHDTVSWYQQALGQGPQFIFQYYEEEERQRGNFPDRFSGHQFPNYSSELNVNALLLGDSALYLCASSLAGGAYGYTFGSGTRLTVV.

This clone was picked up one time. The chain combines TRBV18 with TRBJ1-4; the match to TRBD1 covers 8 bases. J lost 6 bases, V lost 0 bases, and 3 bases had no gene match. Germline V gene sequence: CDR1 KGHSH, CDR2 LQKENI. This CDR3 has 15 residues. CDR3 sequence reads: CASSPPGTGDEKLFF. For the CDR3, the DNA is TGTGCCAGCTCACCACCTGGGACAGGAGATGAAAAACTGTTTTTT.

The V gene is TRBV18, the J gene TRBJ2-7; TRBD2 is a possible D gene (5 bases). The germline V gene has CDR1 KGHSH and CDR2 LQKENI. V gave up 3 bases and J gave up 7 bases, with 13 bases separating them. The CDR3 covers 13 residues. For the CDR3, the DNA is TGTGCCAGCTCACCCTCCTTCCGGGGAGAGCAGTACTTC. Protein: CASSPSFRGEQYF.

The chain joins TRBV28 to TRBJ2-1; 12 bases fit TRBD2. The CDR3 sequence is 14 residues long. J gave up 7 bases and V 8 bases, and 6 bases lay outside the gene matches. Germline loops: CDR1 MDHEN, CDR2 SYDVKM. The CDR3 DNA reads as TGTGCCAGCCTAGCGGGAGGGGGAATGAATGAGCAGTTCTTC. Amino acids: CASLAGGGMNEQFF.